The T cell receptor (beta chain) under discussion was sequenced for a study of CD8 T cells in ankylosing spondylitis (TCRdb year 2017). In the study overall: To find TCR variants linked to disease, the study profiled T cell receptor beta repertoires in ankylosing spondylitis patients and healthy donors. Peripheral blood samples were taken, and synovial fluid was additionally collected from ankylosing spondylitis patients. The full study cohort comprised about 23 ankylosing spondylitis patients and 110 or so healthy donors. What the work shows at the level of the full study, not this receptor alone: Significant enrichment of the disease-linked clones was reported in matched synovial fluid samples from ankylosing spondylitis patients. Some TCR beta motif variants had previously been reported in synovial fluid and blood of reactive arthritis patients, which suggested common disease-initiation mechanisms. A TCR beta motif of several highly homologous amino acid variants appeared characteristic of blood from ankylosing spondylitis patients. In peripheral blood, the disease-linked clones were found at relatively low frequencies and had a CD8+ phenotype.

Sequencing relied on an Illumina HiSeq 2500. Quantitative 5'-RACE with molecular barcodes was used to prepare TCR beta libraries. As for the authors' bioinformatics: Disease-linked TCR variants were identified with a new computational method built on a probabilistic model of VDJ rearrangement. Through fastp at Q25 and MiXCR, TCRdb rebuilt clones from the public reads, retaining in-frame beta chains. Rows merge per CDR3 protein into single entries with the most common DNA and genes. TCRdb's processing, not the study's, gives the V and J calls here. The sample table holds 700,000 to 850,000 distinct CDR3 sequences, of which 12% were seen once. The ten largest make up 0.51% of the sample. This clonotype was counted between two and nine times. There is no known antigen for this receptor. Nothing much larger sits one base from this clone, and base qualities are not available. Trimming accounts for 4 bases at V and 15 bases at J, while the number of junction bases matched to no gene is 8. Including cysteine and phenylalanine, the CDR3 has 13 amino acids. Kept here is only the CDR3 DNA, which spans 39 bases and is read in frame from base 1. CDR1 LGHDT and CDR2 YNNKEL are derived from the germline V gene (reference sequence).

This sequence uses TRBV3-1 and TRBJ2-1; TRBD2 aligns with 11 central bases. Sequences were obtained from blood, either unsorted or a sorted T cell fraction (not recorded which). The TCR was taken from a male donor with ankylosing spondylitis. The CDR3 protein: CASSRQLAGEAFF. The DNA reads TGTGCCAGCAGCCGGCAACTAGCGGGAGAGGCGTTCTTC.